Presented here are 21 T cell receptor beta chains from one specimen sequenced in a study of T cell repertoires in cytomegalovirus infection. No cognate antigen is known for these TCRs. In TCRdb, the reads were re-called with MiXCR into one record per CDR3 protein. Counted here are 750,000 to 950,000 distinct CDR3 sequences, almost 30% occurring once; the ten biggest clones make up less than 15%. Sequences were derived from cultured CD8+ T cells from PBMCs, sampled from culture after CMV antigen stimulation. These receptors came from a human donor in good health (CMV status not recorded). Some clones in this sample may be carry-over from other donors' samples.

The chain carries TRBV5-6 and TRBJ1-2; TRBD1 aligns across 10 bases. Unmatched junction bases numbered 6, after V lost 0 bases and J lost 4 bases. The CDR3 length is 16 residues. CDR1 is SGHDT, CDR2 YYEEEE, per germline. The CDR3 DNA is TGTGCCAGCAGCTTGGCCTGGGACAGGGGCCCCTATGGCTACACCTTC. This translates into CASSLAWDRGPYGYTF.

This rearrangement joins TRBV6-2 or TRBV6-3 to TRBJ1-5, with D possibly being TRBD1 (5 bases). The V end lost 5 bases, the J end lost 5 bases, and 16 bases lay between the germline ends. CDR3 size: 15 residues. Germline-derived CDR1 and CDR2 are MNHEY and SVGEGT. The CDR3 reads CASSPSRVLDQPQHF. The CDR3 coding sequence is TGTGCCAGCAGTCCAAGCAGGGTACTTGATCAGCCCCAGCATTTT.

This clonotype was observed a few times. V and J are TRBV12-3 or TRBV12-4 and TRBJ2-1; TRBD2 aligns across 7 bases. The CDR3 has 13 residues. V shed 3 bases and J 8 bases; nucleotides not matched to a gene: 4. The CDR3 sequence is CASSFRGGDEQFF. The CDR3 nucleotides read TGTGCCAGCAGTTTCCGGGGAGGGGATGAGCAGTTCTTC.

This clonotype was detected only a few times. This chain uses TRBV6-1 with TRBJ2-1; D is perhaps TRBD2 (6 bases). CDR3 length: 15 amino acids. CDR1 and CDR2 (germline): MNHNS, SASEGT. Trimming removed 6 bases from V and 7 bases from J, with 19 bases in between. The CDR3 protein is CASREGPTFRNEQFF. For the CDR3, the DNA is TGTGCCAGCAGGGAGGGACCGACCTTCAGGAATGAGCAGTTCTTC.

The gene calls are TRBV19 and TRBJ1-1, with D possibly TRBD1 on 5 matching bases. The CDR3 sequence is 13 residues long. Between the trimmed V and J ends, which lost 7 bases and 2 bases, there was a span of 11 bases. CDR1 LNHDA and CDR2 SQIVND come from the germline V gene (reference sequence). In DNA form, the CDR3 reads TGTGCCAGTAACGAGGGGAGTAACACTGAAGCTTTCTTT. Residues: CASNEGSNTEAFF.

The CDR3 bases are TGCGCCAGCAGCCAAGAGTTCTACGATACCTTCACGGAGACCCAGTACTTC. It translates to CASSQEFYDTFTETQYF. The chain joins TRBV4-1 to TRBJ2-5; D gene uncertain. The germline V and J ends were trimmed by 0 bases and 5 bases, with 19 bases remaining between them. The length of the CDR3 is 17 residues. CDR1 is MGHRA, CDR2 YSYEKL, per germline.

The gene calls are TRBV7-8 and TRBJ2-1; D perhaps matches TRBD1 (6 bases). V dropped 4 bases and J dropped 9 bases, with 19 bases sitting between them. CDR1 SGHVS and CDR2 FQNEAQ come from the germline V gene. CDR3 length equals 15 residues. CDR3 amino acids: CASSSRQAPGREQFF. In DNA, the CDR3 is TGTGCCAGCAGCTCTCGACAGGCCCCGGGGCGTGAGCAGTTCTTC.

The chain links TRBV20-1 to TRBJ2-3; D gene uncertain. The CDR3 has 13 residues. V lost 0 bases and J lost 6, with 10 bases in between. Germline V gives CDR1 DFQATT, CDR2 SNEGSKA (reference sequence). CDR3 sequence reads: CSARDPEWDTQYF. The CDR3 coding sequence is TGCAGTGCTAGAGATCCCGAGTGGGATACGCAGTATTTT.

This clonotype occurred a few times. The chain is built from TRBV2 and TRBJ2-2; 7 positions agree with TRBD2. V dropped 4 bases and J dropped 8; count of bases not matched to a gene: 13. Germline CDR1 reads SNHLY; CDR2 reads FYNNEI. The CDR3 loop spans 16 amino acids. The CDR3 reads CASSGLSGAPTGELFF. The DNA of the CDR3 is TGTGCCAGCAGTGGCCTCAGCGGGGCTCCCACTGGGGAGCTGTTTTTT.

The V call is TRBV6-1, the J call TRBJ1-2; 7 positions match TRBD1. Losses at the gene ends were 5 bases for V and 5 bases for J; bases not matched to a gene: 5. Germline V gene sequence: CDR1 MNHNS, CDR2 SASEGT. CDR3 size: 13 residues. The DNA for the CDR3 is TGTGCCAGCAGTTTATTACAGGGGTATGGCTACACCTTC. Its translation: CASSLLQGYGYTF.

This chain joins TRBV7-9 and TRBJ2-7; 10 bases align to TRBD1. The CDR3 has 15 residues. V was clipped by 5 bases and J by 2 bases; unmatched bases: 6. CDR1 and CDR2 (germline): SEHNR, FQNEAQ (reference sequence). The CDR3 reads CASSLPGQGPYEQYV. The CDR3 coding sequence is TGTGCCAGCAGCCTCCCGGGACAGGGGCCCTACGAGCAGTACGTC.

The table lists this clonotype with many counts. The chain has TRBV7-6 and TRBJ2-7, with TRBD1 matching 7 bases. Germline CDR1 and CDR2: SGHVS and FNYEAQ. The CDR3 spans 14 residues. After removal of 1 base from V and 2 bases from J, the junction contained 2 bases not matched to a gene. CDR3 amino acids: CASSLGQGAYEQYV. The CDR3 DNA reads as TGTGCCAGCAGCTTAGGTCAGGGGGCCTACGAGCAGTACGTC.

This clonotype has only one observation. The chain combines TRBV6-2 or TRBV6-3 with TRBJ2-2, with D tentatively TRBD2 (6 bases). The CDR3 runs to 19 residues. V was cut by 1 base and J by 6 bases, with 24 bases left in between. CDR1 is MNHEY, CDR2 SVGEGT, per germline. CDR3 sequence reads: CASSYYHIGLPTEAGELFF. The CDR3 DNA sequence: TGTGCCAGCAGTTACTACCATATAGGACTACCAACGGAGGCCGGGGAGCTGTTTTTT.

In this sample, this clonotype turned up many times. This chain uses TRBV11-2 with TRBJ2-1, with a possible D match to TRBD1 (7 bases). The germline V gene encodes CDR1 SGHAT and CDR2 FQNNGV. The CDR3 has 15 residues. With 3 bases removed from V and 3 bases from J, the gap between germline ends came to 12 bases. The CDR3 reads CASSFSGGFYNEQFF. CDR3 nucleotide sequence: TGTGCCAGCAGCTTCTCAGGGGGGTTCTACAATGAGCAGTTCTTC.

This clonotype has just a few counts. V is TRBV7-9 and J is TRBJ2-7, with 12 bases aligning to TRBD2. This CDR3 comprises 13 residues. Trimming took 5 bases from V and 4 from J; bases not matched to a gene: 0. Germline CDR1 is SEHNR and CDR2 is FQNEAQ (reference sequence). The CDR3 nucleotides are TGTGCCAGCAGCGGACTAGCGGGATACGAGCAGTACGTC. This codes for CASSGLAGYEQYV.

This clonotype was picked up many times. V usage is TRBV6-5 and J usage is TRBJ2-1, with 7 bases that match TRBD2. CDR1 is MNHEY, CDR2 SVGAGI, per germline. Trimming removed 0 bases from V and 7 bases from J; junction bases left unmatched: 9. The CDR3 covers 16 residues. The CDR3 DNA reads as TGTGCCAGCAGTTACTCTCCCGCGGGGGTTAAAAATGAGCAGTTCTTC. It translates to CASSYSPAGVKNEQFF.

The CDR3 bases are TGTGCCAGCAGCTCTTGGGGGCAGGGTGACAATGAGCAGTTCTTC. Its protein product is CASSSWGQGDNEQFF. V gene TRBV7-2 combines with J gene TRBJ2-1; D may be TRBD1 (6 bases). V gave up 4 bases and J gave up 5 bases, with 15 bases separating them. The V gene's germline CDR1 is SGHTA and CDR2 FQGNSA. CDR3 length equals 15 residues.

This clonotype appeared a few times. J is TRBJ1-5 and V is TRBV28; the D gene is possibly TRBD1 (5 bases). Per the germline V gene, CDR1 is MDHEN and CDR2 is SYDVKM. The CDR3 is made up of 15 amino acids. V dropped 5 bases and J dropped 4 bases, with 15 bases sitting between them. CDR3 protein: CASSAHPRVNQPQHF. The CDR3 DNA reads TGTGCCAGCAGTGCCCACCCCAGGGTTAATCAGCCCCAGCATTTT.

The chain combines TRBV7-4 with TRBJ2-3; possibly TRBD1 for D (6 bases). This CDR3 is 14 amino acids long. Trimming took 8 bases from V and 2 from J, leaving 14 bases between them. The germline V gene has CDR1 SGHVT and CDR2 SQSDAQ. The CDR3 nucleotides are TGTGCCAGCCTACAGGGATGGGACACAGATACGCAGTATTTT. It yields the protein CASLQGWDTDTQYF.

This clonotype has at least ten counts. The chain is built from TRBV12-3 or TRBV12-4 and TRBJ1-5; 7 bases line up with TRBD1. This CDR3 contains 13 residues. Germline trimming cut 9 bases from V and 7 bases from J; bases unmatched to any gene: 9. The CDR3: CASTQGGGQPQHF. The CDR3 nucleotides read TGTGCCAGTACCCAGGGGGGGGGACAGCCCCAGCATTTT.

This chain uses TRBV5-6 with TRBJ1-4; D perhaps matches TRBD1 (5 bases). CDR3 length: 15 residues. Trimming shortened V by 2 bases and J by 15 bases, and 23 bases separated the two germline ends. Germline V lookup: CDR1 SGHDT, CDR2 YYEEEE. CDR3 coding DNA: TGTGCCAGCAGCTTATCAGCCATGCAGTCCCGGGGGTTGTTTTTT. It specifies CASSLSAMQSRGLFF.